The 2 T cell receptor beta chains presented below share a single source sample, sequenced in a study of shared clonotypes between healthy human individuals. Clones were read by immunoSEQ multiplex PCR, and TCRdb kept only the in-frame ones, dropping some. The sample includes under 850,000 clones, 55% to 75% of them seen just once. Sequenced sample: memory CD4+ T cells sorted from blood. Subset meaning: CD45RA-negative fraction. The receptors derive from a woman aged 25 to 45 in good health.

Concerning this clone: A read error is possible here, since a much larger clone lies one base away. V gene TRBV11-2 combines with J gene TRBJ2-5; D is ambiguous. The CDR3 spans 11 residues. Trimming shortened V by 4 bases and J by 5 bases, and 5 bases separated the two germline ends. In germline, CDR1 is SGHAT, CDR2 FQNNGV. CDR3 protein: CASSSGETQYF. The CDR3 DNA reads TGTGCCAGCAGCTCCGGGGAGACCCAGTACTTC.

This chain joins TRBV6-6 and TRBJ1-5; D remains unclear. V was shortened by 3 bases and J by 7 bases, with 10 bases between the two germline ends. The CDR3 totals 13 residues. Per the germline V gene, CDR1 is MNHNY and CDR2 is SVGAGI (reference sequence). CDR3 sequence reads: CASSYTGVQPQHF. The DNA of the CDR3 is TGTGCCAGCAGTTATACTGGTGTCCAGCCCCAGCATTTT.